This note documents a single T cell receptor beta chain sequence. Its matching antigen is unknown. TCRdb re-called the multiplex PCR reads through MiXCR, storing one row per CDR3 protein. Among around 230,000 distinct CDR3 sequences listed, approximately 36% were seen once. This entry is derived from a study of breast tumors, draining lymph nodes, adjacent tissues. Axillary draining lymph nodes of breast cancer patients supplied the node samples. With 2 bases removed from V and 4 bases from J, the gap between germline ends came to 11 bases. The CDR3 is made up of 14 amino acids. Germline V gene data show CDR1 as SEHNR and CDR2 as FQNEAQ (reference sequence). Study results and limitations: Tumor TCR diversity was below lymph nodes but above nontumor tissue. Tumor and nontumor repertoires were significantly more similar in luminal-like than in basal-like breast cancer. Data only fit, rather than demonstrated, lymph node origin of most tumor T cells.

Sequencing used axillary lymph node tissue. The chain couples TRBV7-9 to TRBJ2-5; the D is unclear. The TCR comes from a female donor with breast cancer. Some clones in this sample may be carry-over from other donors' samples. In nucleotides, the CDR3 is TGTGCCAGCAGCTTATCCGTTGGCAGAGAGACCCAGTACTTC. Protein sequence: CASSLSVGRETQYF.